These 15 T cell receptor beta chains originate from one sample sequenced in a study of T cell changes during pregnancy in multiple sclerosis. Data came from immunoSEQ multiplex PCR; TCRdb stores just in-frame clones and leaves some out. The table lists under 70,000 clones, about 94% of them singletons, with 2.5% in the top ten. Specimen: CD8+ T cells from peripheral blood mononuclear cells, collected after pregnancy. These receptors originate from a female donor with multiple sclerosis, enrolled in a pregnancy study.

J is TRBJ1-1 and V is TRBV19, with 8 bases lining up with TRBD1. Germline V CDR1 and CDR2: LNHDA, SQIVND (reference sequence). The CDR3 spans 15 residues. With 3 bases clipped from V and 0 bases from J, the junction kept 3 bases outside the gene matches. Here the CDR3 reads CASSISGGMNTEAFF. The CDR3 bases are TGTGCCAGTAGTATCTCAGGGGGCATGAACACTGAAGCTTTCTTT.

The genes are TRBV25-1 and TRBJ1-1; D remains ambiguous. This CDR3 has 17 amino acids. Per germline, CDR1 MGHDK and CDR2 SYGVNS. Trimming cost V 2 bases and J 8 bases, with 24 bases left between them. The chain's CDR3 is CASSEGMGGMEGLEAFF. The CDR3 bases are TGTGCCAGCAGTGAAGGGATGGGAGGGATGGAGGGTCTAGAAGCTTTCTTT.

The chain has TRBV7-2 and TRBJ2-2; no reliable D call. The germline V gene encodes CDR1 SGHTA and CDR2 FQGNSA. The V gene lost 3 bases and the J gene lost 6 bases, with 5 bases spanning the gap. The CDR3 consists of 12 residues. CDR3 in amino acids: CASSFSAGELFF. The CDR3 coding sequence is TGTGCCAGCAGCTTTTCGGCCGGGGAGCTGTTTTTT.

This sequence joins TRBV30 and TRBJ2-7, with D perhaps matching TRBD1 (6 bases). V gave up 1 base and J gave up 5 bases, with 9 bases separating them. CDR3 size: 12 residues. Germline CDR1 GTSNPN, CDR2 SVGIG (reference sequence). CDR3 DNA sequence: TGTGCCTGGAGTGGCAGGGGTGACGAGCAGTACTTC. Translation gives CAWSGRGDEQYF.

The genes are TRBV4-2 and TRBJ2-7; 8 bases are shared with TRBD1. V was clipped by 5 bases and J by 0 bases; unmatched bases: 6. CDR3 length: 15 residues. Germline loops: CDR1 LGHNA, CDR2 YNFKEQ. The CDR3 spells CASSWGQAHSYEQYF. The CDR3 nucleotides read TGTGCCAGCAGCTGGGGACAGGCCCACTCCTACGAGCAGTACTTC.

The rearrangement uses TRBV18 and TRBJ1-5; no clear D gene. Between the trimmed V and J ends, which lost 6 bases and 0 bases, there was a span of 15 bases. The germline CDR1 and CDR2 sequences are KGHSH and LQKENI. The CDR3 sequence is 16 residues long. The CDR3 sequence is CASSPGRIGSNQPQHF. In nucleotides, the CDR3 is TGTGCCAGCTCCCCCGGGAGAATAGGTAGCAATCAGCCCCAGCATTTT.

The chain employs TRBV15 and TRBJ1-1; D gene uncertain. The CDR3 runs 17 residues. Trimming left V 0 bases short and J 3 bases short, with 17 bases between. Germline CDR1 is LNHNV and CDR2 is YYDKDF (reference sequence). The CDR3 DNA follows: TGTGCCACCAGCAGAGATGGGAGTCTCTATGATCACACTGAAGCTTTCTTT. Its translation: CATSRDGSLYDHTEAFF.

V gene TRBV7-8 combines with J gene TRBJ2-7; 7 bases agree with TRBD2. After removal of 5 bases from V and 2 bases from J, the junction contained 3 bases not matched to a gene. The CDR3 contains 13 residues. Looked up from germline, CDR1 is SGHVS and CDR2 is FQNEAQ. CDR3 coding DNA: TGTGCCAGCAGCATCCGGGAGGCCTACGAGCAGTACTTC. This sequence encodes CASSIREAYEQYF.

V is TRBV5-6 and J is TRBJ2-2; a weak D match, TRBD2 (6 bases). Germline V CDR1 and CDR2: SGHDT, YYEEEE. Trimming pared 4 bases from V and 1 base from J, leaving 23 bases between. The CDR3 is 19 residues long. The CDR3 DNA is TGTGCCAGCAGCCTGATACTAGGAGGGGAACGGCTGAACACCGGGGAGCTGTTTTTT. Translation gives CASSLILGGERLNTGELFF.

The chain recombines TRBV27 with TRBJ2-2, with TRBD1 as a possible D gene (6 bases). The CDR3 has 14 residues. The germline V gene encodes CDR1 MNHEY and CDR2 SMNVEV (reference sequence). Deletions cut 8 bases from V and 2 bases from J, with 12 bases between. The CDR3 region is CASAGADNTGELFF. The CDR3 DNA is TGTGCCAGCGCAGGGGCGGACAACACCGGGGAGCTGTTTTTT.

This chain connects TRBV28 to TRBJ2-7; D is possibly TRBD1 (7 bases). The CDR3 extends over 13 amino acids. Between the trimmed V and J ends, which lost 10 bases and 0 bases, there was a span of 13 bases. CDR1 is MDHEN and CDR2 is SYDVKM in the germline V gene. This chain's CDR3 is CATGGQSSYEQYF. The CDR3 nucleotides are TGTGCCACAGGGGGGCAGAGCTCCTACGAGCAGTACTTC.

Only one count was recorded for this clone. This sequence joins TRBV9 and TRBJ1-1; D not certain. The CDR3 sequence is 14 residues long. Germline V CDR1 and CDR2: SGDLS, YYNGEE. Between the trimmed V and J ends, which lost 1 base and 12 bases, there was a span of 19 bases. CDR3 bases: TGTGCCAGCAGCGTATCTCGCGAGAAGGCGGAAACTTTCTTT. It codes for CASSVSREKAETFF.

The chain couples TRBV28 to TRBJ1-1; perhaps TRBD1 as D (5 bases). The CDR3 consists of 16 residues. The ends were cut back, 3 bases at V and 1 base at J, with 15 bases in the middle. Germline CDR1 is MDHEN and CDR2 is SYDVKM. As DNA, the CDR3 is TGTGCCAGCAGTTTCCCCCAGGGAAGGAGGAACACTGAAGCTTTCTTT. It is translated as CASSFPQGRRNTEAFF.

The CDR3 DNA reads TGTGCCAGCAGCTTGGGCAGAGCTAGCACAGATACGCAGTATTTT. Translation: CASSLGRASTDTQYF. V gene TRBV7-9 combines with J gene TRBJ2-3; D not certain. Germline values: CDR1 SEHNR, CDR2 FQNEAQ (reference sequence). The CDR3 length is 15 residues. Trimming pared 3 bases from V and 0 bases from J, leaving 10 bases between. Variable domain in full (rest from reference TRBV7-9 and TRBJ2-3): DTGVSQNPRHKITKRGQNVTFRCDPISEHNRLYWYRQTLGQGPEFLTYFQNEAQLEKSRLLSDRFSAERPKGSFSTLEIQRTEQGDSAMYLCASSLGRASTDTQYFGPGTRLTVL.

The chain is built from TRBV19 and TRBJ2-1, with a possible D match to TRBD2 (6 bases). Trimming took off 3 bases at V and 3 bases at J, with 12 bases between the two ends. This CDR3 has 15 residues. Germline V lookup: CDR1 LNHDA, CDR2 SQIVND (reference sequence). The CDR3 sequence: CASSIGAGYYNEQFF. The CDR3 region has the DNA TGTGCCAGTAGTATCGGGGCGGGGTACTACAATGAGCAGTTCTTC.